The rows below give T cell receptor beta chains drawn from one sample of a study of cytomegalovirus exposure and HLA in healthy donors. The data were produced by immunoSEQ multiplex PCR, yet TCRdb's version contains in-frame clones alone and is incomplete. This table holds approximately 96,000 clones, approximately 79% found once. The sample was PBMCs. The source is a male donor in good health and CMV-seronegative. Both conserved end residues are part of each CDR3. Each record gives: V gene, D gene, J gene, CDR3 protein. D genes are given only for firm matches.

v_gene: TRBV28; d_gene: NA; j_gene: TRBJ2-2; CDR3aa: CASSSTAFVGPGELFF
v_gene: TRBV9; d_gene: NA; j_gene: TRBJ1-2; CDR3aa: CASSLRTGGDYGYTF
v_gene: TRBV10-3; d_gene: NA; j_gene: TRBJ2-5; CDR3aa: CAISEGGQETQYF
v_gene: TRBV27; d_gene: TRBD1; j_gene: TRBJ1-1; CDR3aa: CASSQGQGFTEAFF
v_gene: TRBV4-3; d_gene: TRBD1; j_gene: TRBJ1-1; CDR3aa: CASSHDGQGAFSAFF
v_gene: TRBV7-6; d_gene: NA; j_gene: TRBJ1-1; CDR3aa: CASSLGAGNTEAFF
v_gene: TRBV27; d_gene: TRBD2; j_gene: TRBJ2-5; CDR3aa: CASKNLNRGGETQYF
v_gene: TRBV10-3; d_gene: NA; j_gene: TRBJ2-5; CDR3aa: CAISAPLAGQETQYF
v_gene: TRBV11-2; d_gene: NA; j_gene: TRBJ2-5; CDR3aa: CASSPTGETQYF
v_gene: TRBV7-2; d_gene: TRBD2; j_gene: TRBJ2-3; CDR3aa: CASSFRKSKLAGGTDTQYF
v_gene: TRBV11-3; d_gene: NA; j_gene: TRBJ2-2; CDR3aa: CASRYQGGGELFF
v_gene: TRBV7-9; d_gene: NA; j_gene: TRBJ2-5; CDR3aa: CASSADSRTQYF
v_gene: TRBV29-1; d_gene: TRBD1; j_gene: TRBJ1-3; CDR3aa: CSVRTGESSGNTIYF
v_gene: TRBV6-5; d_gene: NA; j_gene: TRBJ1-2; CDR3aa: CASSSGTHYGYTF
v_gene: TRBV15; d_gene: NA; j_gene: TRBJ2-4; CDR3aa: CATSRESGVKNIQYF
v_gene: TRBV6-5; d_gene: TRBD2; j_gene: TRBJ2-7; CDR3aa: CASSPSGASYEQYF
v_gene: TRBV5-4; d_gene: NA; j_gene: TRBJ2-7; CDR3aa: CASSLDGSASLPYEQYF
v_gene: TRBV28; d_gene: TRBD1; j_gene: TRBJ1-2; CDR3aa: CASSSSGTGEYYGYTF
v_gene: TRBV29-1; d_gene: TRBD2; j_gene: TRBJ2-3; CDR3aa: CSVAGRDTDTQYF
v_gene: TRBV6-1; d_gene: TRBD1; j_gene: TRBJ2-3; CDR3aa: CASRAGGSTDTQYF
v_gene: TRBV6-5; d_gene: NA; j_gene: TRBJ1-1; CDR3aa: CASFIPPGNEAFF
v_gene: TRBV19; d_gene: TRBD2; j_gene: TRBJ2-6; CDR3aa: CASSIDAGVASGANVLTF
v_gene: TRBV6-6; d_gene: NA; j_gene: TRBJ2-7; CDR3aa: CASDTGDYEQYF
v_gene: TRBV5-5; d_gene: NA; j_gene: TRBJ2-2; CDR3aa: CASSPGPLNTGELFF
v_gene: TRBV5-1; d_gene: TRBD1; j_gene: TRBJ2-7; CDR3aa: CASALQGARYEQYF
v_gene: TRBV19; d_gene: TRBD2; j_gene: TRBJ2-7; CDR3aa: CASSTAPGLAYEQYF
v_gene: TRBV7-3; d_gene: NA; j_gene: TRBJ1-2; CDR3aa: CASSFFVGGNYGYTF
v_gene: TRBV19; d_gene: NA; j_gene: TRBJ2-3; CDR3aa: CASSEEDGNTDTQYF
v_gene: TRBV11-3; d_gene: NA; j_gene: TRBJ1-1; CDR3aa: CASSSGRNTEAFF
v_gene: TRBV19; d_gene: TRBD1; j_gene: TRBJ2-3; CDR3aa: CASSIGTGGADTQYF
v_gene: TRBV4-3; d_gene: TRBD1; j_gene: TRBJ2-7; CDR3aa: CASSQALRDRGYEQYF
v_gene: TRBV9; d_gene: TRBD2; j_gene: TRBJ2-5; CDR3aa: CASSFSTSGETQYF
v_gene: TRBV7-6; d_gene: NA; j_gene: TRBJ2-5; CDR3aa: CASSIIPGDQGTQYF
v_gene: TRBV6-6; d_gene: NA; j_gene: TRBJ2-2; CDR3aa: CASSWAGTDTGELFF
v_gene: TRBV30; d_gene: NA; j_gene: TRBJ2-5; CDR3aa: CAFRGDTYQETQYF